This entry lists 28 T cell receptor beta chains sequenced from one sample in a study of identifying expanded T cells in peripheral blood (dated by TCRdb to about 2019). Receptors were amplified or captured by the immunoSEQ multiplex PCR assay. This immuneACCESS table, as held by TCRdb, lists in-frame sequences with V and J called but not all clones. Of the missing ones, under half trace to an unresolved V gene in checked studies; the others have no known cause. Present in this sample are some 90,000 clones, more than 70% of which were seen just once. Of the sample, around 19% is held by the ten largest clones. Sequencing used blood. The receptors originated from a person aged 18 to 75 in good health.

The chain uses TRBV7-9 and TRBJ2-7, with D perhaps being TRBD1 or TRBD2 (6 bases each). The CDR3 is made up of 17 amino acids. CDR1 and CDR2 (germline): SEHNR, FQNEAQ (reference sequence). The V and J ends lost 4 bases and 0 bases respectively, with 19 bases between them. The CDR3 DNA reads TGTGCCAGCAGCTCGCACAGAAACGGGGGCCTCTCCTACGAGCAGTACTTC. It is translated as CASSSHRNGGLSYEQYF.

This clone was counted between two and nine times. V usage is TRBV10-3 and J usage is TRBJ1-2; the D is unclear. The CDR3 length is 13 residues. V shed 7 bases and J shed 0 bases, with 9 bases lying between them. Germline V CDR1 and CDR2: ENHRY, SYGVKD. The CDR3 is CAINTASNYGYTF. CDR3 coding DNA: TGTGCCATCAACACAGCCTCTAACTATGGCTACACCTTC.

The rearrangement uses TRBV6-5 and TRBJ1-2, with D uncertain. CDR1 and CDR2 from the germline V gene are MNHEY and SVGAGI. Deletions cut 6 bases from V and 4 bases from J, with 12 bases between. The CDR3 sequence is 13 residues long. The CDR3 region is CASSPGSPYGYTF. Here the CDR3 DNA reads TGTGCCAGCAGCCCCGGCAGCCCCTATGGCTACACCTTC.

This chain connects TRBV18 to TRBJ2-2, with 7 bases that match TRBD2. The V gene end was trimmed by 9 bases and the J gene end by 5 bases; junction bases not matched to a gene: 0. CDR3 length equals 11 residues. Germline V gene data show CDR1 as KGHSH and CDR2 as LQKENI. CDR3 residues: CARGGTGELFF. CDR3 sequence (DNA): TGTGCCAGGGGAGGGACCGGGGAGCTGTTTTTT. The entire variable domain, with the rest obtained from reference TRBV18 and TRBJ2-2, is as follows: NAGVMQNPRHLVRRRGQEARLRCSPMKGHSHVYWYRQLPEEGLKFMVYLQKENIIDESGMPKERFSAEFPKEGPSILRIQQVVRGDSAAYFCARGGTGELFFGEGSRLTVL.

The CDR3 nucleotides are TGTGCCAGCAGCTTAGGGGAGGGGCCCCAGCATTTT. Residues: CASSLGEGPQHF. The chain carries TRBV13 and TRBJ1-5; D is undetermined. The CDR3 consists of 12 residues. The germline V and J ends were trimmed by 0 bases and 9 bases, with 6 bases remaining between them. Germline CDR1 and CDR2: PRHDT and FYEKMQ (reference sequence).

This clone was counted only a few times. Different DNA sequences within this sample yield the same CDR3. The CDR3: CASSPGRDQPQHF. As DNA, the CDR3 is TGTGCCAGCTCACCCGGCCGGGATCAGCCCCAGCATTTT. V usage is TRBV18 and J usage is TRBJ1-5, with unresolved D. The CDR3 runs to 13 residues. Trimming pared 3 bases from V and 5 bases from J, leaving 8 bases between. Germline V gene sequence: CDR1 KGHSH, CDR2 LQKENI.

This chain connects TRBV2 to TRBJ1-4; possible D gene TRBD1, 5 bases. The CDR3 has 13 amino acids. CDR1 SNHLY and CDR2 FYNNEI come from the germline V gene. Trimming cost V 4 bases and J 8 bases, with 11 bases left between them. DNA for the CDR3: TGTGCCAGCAGTGTAATGGGGACGGAAAAACTGTTTTTT. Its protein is CASSVMGTEKLFF.

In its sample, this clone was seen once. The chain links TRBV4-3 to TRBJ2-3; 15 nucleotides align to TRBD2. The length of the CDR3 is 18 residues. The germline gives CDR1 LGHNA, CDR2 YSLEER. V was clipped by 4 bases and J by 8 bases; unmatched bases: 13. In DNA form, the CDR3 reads TGCGCCAGCAGCCCGTGGACTAGCGGGGGGGTGAACCCGGGTACGCAGTATTTT. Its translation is CASSPWTSGGVNPGTQYF.

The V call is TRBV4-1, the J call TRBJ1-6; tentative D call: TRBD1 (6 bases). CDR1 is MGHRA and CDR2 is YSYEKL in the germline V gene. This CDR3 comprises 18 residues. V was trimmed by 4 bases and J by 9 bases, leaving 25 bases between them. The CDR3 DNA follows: TGCGCCAGCAGCCTTTTCCTGAGGGGGATGGGTGGCGGTTCACCCCTCCACTTT. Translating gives CASSLFLRGMGGGSPLHF.

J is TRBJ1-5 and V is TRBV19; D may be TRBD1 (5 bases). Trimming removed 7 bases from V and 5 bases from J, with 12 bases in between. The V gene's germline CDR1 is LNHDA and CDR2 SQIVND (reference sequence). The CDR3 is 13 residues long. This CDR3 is CASTEGRYQPQHF. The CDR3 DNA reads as TGTGCCAGTACCGAGGGGAGGTATCAGCCCCAGCATTTT.

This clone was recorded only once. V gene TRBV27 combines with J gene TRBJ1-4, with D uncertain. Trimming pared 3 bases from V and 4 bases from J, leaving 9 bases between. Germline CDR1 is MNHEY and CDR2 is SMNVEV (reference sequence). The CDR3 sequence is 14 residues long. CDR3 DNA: TGTGCCAGCAGTTTTCTCGGTTATAATGAAAAACTGTTTTTT. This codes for CASSFLGYNEKLFF. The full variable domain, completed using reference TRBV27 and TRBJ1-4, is EAQVTQNPRYLITVTGKKLTVTCSQNMNHEYMSWYRQDPGLGLRQIYYSMNVEVTDKGDVPEGYKVSRKEKRNFPLILESPSPNQTSLYFCASSFLGYNEKLFFGSGTQLSVL.

CDR3 sequence reads: CASTDVRDRGTERYEQYF. Here the CDR3 DNA reads TGCGCCAGCACCGACGTCCGGGACAGGGGAACGGAACGATACGAGCAGTACTTC. The J gene is TRBJ2-7, the V gene TRBV5-1; TRBD1 matches at 10 bases. The CDR3 loop spans 18 amino acids. V lost 6 bases to trimming and J lost 4 bases; unmatched junction nucleotides: 19. Germline CDR1 reads SGHRS; CDR2 reads YFSETQ. Together with reference TRBV5-1 and TRBJ2-7, the CDR3 gives the full variable domain: KAGVTQTPRYLIKTRGQQVTLSCSPISGHRSVSWYQQTPGQGLQFLFEYFSETQRNKGNFPGRFSGRQFSNSRSEMNVSTLELGDSALYLCASTDVRDRGTERYEQYFGPGTRLTVT.

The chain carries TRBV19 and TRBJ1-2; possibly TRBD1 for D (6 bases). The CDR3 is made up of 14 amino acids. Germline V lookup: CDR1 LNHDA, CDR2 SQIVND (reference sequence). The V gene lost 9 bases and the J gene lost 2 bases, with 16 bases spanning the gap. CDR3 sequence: CASSSGGPNYGYTF. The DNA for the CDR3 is TGTGCCAGCTCGTCTGGGGGGCCAAACTATGGCTACACCTTC.

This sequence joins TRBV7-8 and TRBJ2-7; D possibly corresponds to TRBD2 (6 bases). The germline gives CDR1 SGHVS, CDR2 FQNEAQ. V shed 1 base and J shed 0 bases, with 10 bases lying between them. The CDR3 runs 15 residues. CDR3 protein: CASSLVAGTSYEQYF. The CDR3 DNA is TGTGCCAGCAGCTTAGTCGCGGGGACCTCCTACGAGCAGTACTTC. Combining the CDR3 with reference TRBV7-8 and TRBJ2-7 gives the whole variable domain GAGVSQSPRYKVAKRGQDVALRCDPISGHVSLFWYQQALGQGPEFLTYFQNEAQLDKSGLPSDRFFAERPEGSVSTLKIQRTQQEDSAVYLCASSLVAGTSYEQYFGPGTRLTVT.

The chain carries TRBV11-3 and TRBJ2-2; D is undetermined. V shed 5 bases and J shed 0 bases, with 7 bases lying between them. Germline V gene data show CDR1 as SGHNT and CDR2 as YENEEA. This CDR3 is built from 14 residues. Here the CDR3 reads CASSPRANTGELFF. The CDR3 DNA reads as TGTGCCAGCAGCCCGCGTGCGAACACCGGGGAGCTGTTTTTT.

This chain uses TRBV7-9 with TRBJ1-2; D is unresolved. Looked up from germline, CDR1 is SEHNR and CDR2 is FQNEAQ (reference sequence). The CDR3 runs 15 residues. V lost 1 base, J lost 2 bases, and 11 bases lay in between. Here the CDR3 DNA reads TGTGCCAGCAGCTTAGAAGGGTCTGGCAACTATGGCTACACCTTC. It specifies CASSLEGSGNYGYTF.

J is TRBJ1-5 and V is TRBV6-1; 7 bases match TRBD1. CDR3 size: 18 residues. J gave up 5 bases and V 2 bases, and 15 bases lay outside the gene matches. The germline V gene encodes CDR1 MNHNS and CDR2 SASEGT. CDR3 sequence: CASSEKAAGQRYYQPQHF. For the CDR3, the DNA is TGTGCCAGCAGTGAAAAAGCGGCGGGACAGAGATATTATCAGCCCCAGCATTTT.

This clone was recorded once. CDR3 coding DNA: TGTGCCAGCAGCGGCGACAGGGGAGGAGAGGAAAAACTGTTTTTT. It codes for CASSGDRGGEEKLFF. V gene TRBV6-6 combines with J gene TRBJ1-4, with 8 bases fitting TRBD1. The V gene end was trimmed by 6 bases and the J gene end by 8 bases; junction bases not matched to a gene: 11. This CDR3 is 15 amino acids long. Germline V gene sequence: CDR1 MNHNY, CDR2 SVGAGI (reference sequence).

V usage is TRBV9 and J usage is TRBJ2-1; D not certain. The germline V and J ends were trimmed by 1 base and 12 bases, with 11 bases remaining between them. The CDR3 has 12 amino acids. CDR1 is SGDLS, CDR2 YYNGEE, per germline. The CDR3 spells CASSVSRGGQFF. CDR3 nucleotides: TGTGCCAGCAGCGTATCAAGAGGTGGGCAGTTCTTC.

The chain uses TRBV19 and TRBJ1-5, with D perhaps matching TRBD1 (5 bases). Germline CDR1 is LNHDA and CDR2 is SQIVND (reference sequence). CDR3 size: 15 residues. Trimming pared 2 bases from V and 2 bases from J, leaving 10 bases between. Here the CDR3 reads CASSIRGLGNQPQHF. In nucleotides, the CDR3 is TGTGCCAGTAGTATAAGGGGCTTGGGCAATCAGCCCCAGCATTTT.

This CDR3 is CASSMGQTLGYTF. DNA of the CDR3: TGTGCCAGCAGCATGGGACAGACTCTTGGCTACACCTTC. The J gene is TRBJ1-2, the V gene TRBV5-6, with 7 bases matching TRBD1. The CDR3 is made up of 13 amino acids. CDR1 is SGHDT and CDR2 is YYEEEE in the germline V gene. J gave up 7 bases and V 4 bases, and 7 bases lay outside the gene matches. The full variable domain, with the rest looked up from reference TRBV5-6 and TRBJ1-2, is DAGVTQSPTHLIKTRGQQVTLRCSPKSGHDTVSWYQQALGQGPQFIFQYYEEEERQRGNFPDRFSGHQFPNYSSELNVNALLLGDSALYLCASSMGQTLGYTFGSGTRLTVV.

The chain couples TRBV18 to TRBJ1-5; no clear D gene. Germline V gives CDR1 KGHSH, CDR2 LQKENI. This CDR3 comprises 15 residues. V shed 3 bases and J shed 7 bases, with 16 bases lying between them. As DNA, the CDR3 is TGTGCCAGCTCACCCCCCGGAGCTAGTTGGCAGCCCCAGCATTTT. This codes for CASSPPGASWQPQHF.

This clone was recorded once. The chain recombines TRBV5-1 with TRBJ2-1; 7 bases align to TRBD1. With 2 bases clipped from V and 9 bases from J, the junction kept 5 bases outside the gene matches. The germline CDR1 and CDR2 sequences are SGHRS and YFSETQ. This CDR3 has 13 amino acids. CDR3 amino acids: CASSFFNRGEQFF. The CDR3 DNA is TGCGCCAGCAGCTTTTTTAACAGGGGTGAGCAGTTCTTC.

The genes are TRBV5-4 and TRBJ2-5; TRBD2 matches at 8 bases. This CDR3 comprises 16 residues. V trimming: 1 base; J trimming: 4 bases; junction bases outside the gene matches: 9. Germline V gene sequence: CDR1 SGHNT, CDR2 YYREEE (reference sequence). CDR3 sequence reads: CASSLFSGGIGETQYF. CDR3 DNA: TGTGCCAGCAGCTTGTTCTCGGGGGGGATAGGAGAGACCCAGTACTTC.

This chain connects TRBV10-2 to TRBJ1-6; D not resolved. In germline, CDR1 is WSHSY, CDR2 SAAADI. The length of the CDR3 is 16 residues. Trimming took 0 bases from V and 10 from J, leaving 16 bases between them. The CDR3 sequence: CASSESIGRGNSPLHF. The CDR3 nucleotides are TGCGCCAGCAGTGAGTCAATTGGGCGGGGTAACTCACCCCTCCACTTT.

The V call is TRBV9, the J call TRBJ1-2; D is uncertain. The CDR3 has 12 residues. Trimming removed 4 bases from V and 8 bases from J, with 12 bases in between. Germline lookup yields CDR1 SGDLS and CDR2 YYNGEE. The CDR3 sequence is CASSSGPGGYTF. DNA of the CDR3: TGTGCCAGCAGCTCCGGCCCGGGGGGCTACACCTTC.

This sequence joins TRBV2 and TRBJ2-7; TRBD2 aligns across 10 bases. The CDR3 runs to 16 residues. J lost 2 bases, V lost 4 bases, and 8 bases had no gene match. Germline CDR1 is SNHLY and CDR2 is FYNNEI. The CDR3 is CASSVTLAGVAYEQYF. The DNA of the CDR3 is TGTGCCAGCAGTGTCACCCTAGCGGGGGTTGCCTACGAGCAGTACTTC.

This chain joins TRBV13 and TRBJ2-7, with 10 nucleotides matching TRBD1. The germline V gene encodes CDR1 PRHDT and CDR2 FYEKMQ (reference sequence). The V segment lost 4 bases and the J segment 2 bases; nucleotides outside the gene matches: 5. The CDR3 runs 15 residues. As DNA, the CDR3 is TGTGCCAGCAGCTCCGGACAGGGGGTCCCCTACGAGCAGTACTTC. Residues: CASSSGQGVPYEQYF.